Below, 2 T cell receptor beta chains from the same sample are listed, as sequenced in a study of blood T cells in healthy people across ages. PCR was performed a second time for about 7 to 11 cycles using a sample-barcoded 5' primer and a J-beta primer mix. MiXCR, applied by TCRdb to the 5' RACE reads, yields one record per CDR3 protein. The profile shows about 810,000 distinct CDR3 sequences, 30% to 45% of them singletons. The sample was blood. These receptor sequences come from a man aged 18 to 30 in good health.

V and J are TRBV13 and TRBJ2-3; no firm D call. The CDR3 sequence is 14 residues long. Per germline, CDR1 PRHDT and CDR2 FYEKMQ (reference sequence). Trimming took 4 bases from V and 0 from J, leaving 8 bases between them. CDR3 residues: CASSYEASTDTQYF. CDR3 sequence (DNA): TGTGCCAGCAGCTACGAGGCTAGCACAGATACGCAGTATTTT.

This clonotype came up a few times. The chain combines TRBV12-3 or TRBV12-4 with TRBJ1-4; tentative D call: TRBD1 (5 bases). Trimming took 7 bases from V and 4 from J, leaving 22 bases between them. CDR3 size: 17 residues. The CDR3 protein is CASTLPNRYRSNEKLFF. In DNA, the CDR3 is TGTGCCAGCACCCTACCGAACCGATACAGGAGTAATGAAAAACTGTTTTTT.